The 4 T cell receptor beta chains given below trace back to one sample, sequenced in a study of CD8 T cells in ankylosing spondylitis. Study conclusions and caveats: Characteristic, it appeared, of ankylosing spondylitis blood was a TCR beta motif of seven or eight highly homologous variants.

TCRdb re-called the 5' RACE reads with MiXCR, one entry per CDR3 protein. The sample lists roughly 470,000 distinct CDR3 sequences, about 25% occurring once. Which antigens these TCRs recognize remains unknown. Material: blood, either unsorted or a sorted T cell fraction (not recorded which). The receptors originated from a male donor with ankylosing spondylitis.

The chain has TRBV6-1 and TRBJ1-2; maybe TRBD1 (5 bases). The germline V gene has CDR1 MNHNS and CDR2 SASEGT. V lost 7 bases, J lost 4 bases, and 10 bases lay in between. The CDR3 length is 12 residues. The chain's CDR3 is CASMTVLYGYTF. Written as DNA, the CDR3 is TGTGCCAGCATGACAGTCCTCTATGGCTACACCTTC.

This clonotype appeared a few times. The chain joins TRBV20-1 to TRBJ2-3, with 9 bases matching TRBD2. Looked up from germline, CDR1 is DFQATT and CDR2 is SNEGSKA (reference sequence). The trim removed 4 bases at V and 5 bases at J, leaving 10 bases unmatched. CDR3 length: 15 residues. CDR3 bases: TGCAGTGCTACGACTAGCGGAATCCGAGGAGATACGCAGTATTTT. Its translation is CSATTSGIRGDTQYF.

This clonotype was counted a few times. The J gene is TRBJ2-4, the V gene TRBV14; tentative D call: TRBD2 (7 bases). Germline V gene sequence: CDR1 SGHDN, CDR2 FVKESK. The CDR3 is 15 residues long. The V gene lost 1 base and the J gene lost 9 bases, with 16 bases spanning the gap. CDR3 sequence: CASSQVNGRGGIQYF. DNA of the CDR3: TGTGCCAGCAGCCAAGTTAACGGTAGGGGGGGCATTCAGTACTTC.

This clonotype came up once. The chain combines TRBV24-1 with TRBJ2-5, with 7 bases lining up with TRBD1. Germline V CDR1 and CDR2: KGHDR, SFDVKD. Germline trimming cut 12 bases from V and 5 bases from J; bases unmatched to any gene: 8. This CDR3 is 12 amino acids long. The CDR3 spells CAVGLTGETQYF. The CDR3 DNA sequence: TGTGCCGTCGGGCTGACAGGGGAGACCCAGTACTTC.